A single sample is the source of the 26 T cell receptor beta chains below, sequenced in a study of CD8 T cells in ankylosing spondylitis. TCRdb analysed the 5' RACE reads with MiXCR anew, one entry per CDR3 protein. The table has some 220,000 distinct CDR3 sequences, about 7.3% seen once; the top ten hold 12% to 15%. Study-wide findings and caveats: The study identified a TCR beta motif of several highly homologous variants that appeared characteristic of ankylosing spondylitis blood.

The antigens these receptors bind are not known. The material sequenced was blood, either unsorted or a sorted T cell fraction (not recorded which). Every receptor here comes from a male donor with ankylosing spondylitis.

The V call is TRBV19, the J call TRBJ2-7; no firm D call. From germline, CDR1 is LNHDA and CDR2 SQIVND (reference sequence). This CDR3 has 14 residues. Trimming shortened V by 7 bases and J by 2 bases, and 15 bases separated the two germline ends. The CDR3 DNA reads as TGTGCCAGTATGCCCACAGATTCTACCTACGAGCAGTACTTC. It is translated as CASMPTDSTYEQYF.

The chain has TRBV12-1 and TRBJ1-1. TRBV12-1 is a pseudogene locus. The CDR3 contains 13 residues. The CDR3 is CASSSRQNTEAFF. CDR3 nucleotides: TGTGCCAGCAGCTCCAGACAGAACACTGAAGCTTTCTTT.

This clonotype showed up many times. The chain uses TRBV24-1 and TRBJ2-7; TRBD1 matches 11 bases. Germline CDR1 is KGHDR and CDR2 is SFDVKD. Germline trimming cut 3 bases from V and 3 bases from J; bases unmatched to any gene: 3. This CDR3 is 15 amino acids long. CDR3 DNA: TGTGCCACCAGTGATCCCGGGACAGGGGGCTACGAGCAGTACTTC. Translating gives CATSDPGTGGYEQYF.

This clonotype was detected only a few times. The J gene is TRBJ2-1, the V gene TRBV20-1; perhaps TRBD2 as D (6 bases). Trimming stripped 1 base from V and 2 bases from J, with 9 bases between. The CDR3 sequence is 14 residues long. In germline, CDR1 is DFQATT, CDR2 SNEGSKA (reference sequence). CDR3 in amino acids: CSARGGGTYNEQFF. The CDR3 DNA follows: TGCAGTGCTAGAGGTGGCGGGACCTACAATGAGCAGTTCTTC.

This chain uses TRBV5-1 with TRBJ2-3, with D possibly matching TRBD1 (6 bases). V was trimmed by 0 bases and J by 0 bases, leaving 11 bases between them. This CDR3 is built from 16 residues. In germline, CDR1 is SGHRS, CDR2 YFSETQ. The CDR3 reads CASSLALGASTDTQYF. CDR3 in DNA: TGCGCCAGCAGCTTGGCACTGGGGGCTAGCACAGATACGCAGTATTTT. The full variable domain, rest sourced from reference TRBV5-1 and TRBJ2-3, is KAGVTQTPRYLIKTRGQQVTLSCSPISGHRSVSWYQQTPGQGLQFLFEYFSETQRNKGNFPGRFSGRQFSNSRSEMNVSTLELGDSALYLCASSLALGASTDTQYFGPGTRLTVL.

CDR3 in amino acids: CASSQRFSDTQYF. CDR3 DNA sequence: TGTGCCAGCAGCCAACGGTTCTCGGATACGCAGTATTTT. The V gene is TRBV3-1, the J gene TRBJ2-3; D uncertain. Trimming took 2 bases from V and 6 from J, leaving 9 bases between them. The germline gives CDR1 LGHDT, CDR2 YNNKEL (reference sequence). This CDR3 region has 13 residues.

In its sample, this clonotype was seen many times. This chain joins TRBV6-2 or TRBV6-3 and TRBJ1-3; weak D call: TRBD1 (6 bases). This CDR3 comprises 15 residues. Trimming stripped 6 bases from V and 0 bases from J, with 12 bases between. The germline gives CDR1 MNHEY, CDR2 SVGEGT. The DNA for the CDR3 is TGTGCCAGCAGGGAACCAGGGGACTCTGGAAACACCATATATTTT. It codes for CASREPGDSGNTIYF.

This chain links TRBV2 with TRBJ2-7; D is undetermined. V gave up 6 bases and J gave up 3 bases, with 12 bases separating them. Germline V gives CDR1 SNHLY, CDR2 FYNNEI. CDR3 size: 13 residues. The CDR3 here is CASSPGRLYEQYF. The DNA for the CDR3 is TGTGCCAGCAGCCCTGGACGGCTCTACGAGCAGTACTTC.

This clonotype was recorded at least ten times. The chain combines TRBV6-1 with TRBJ1-6; tentatively, D is TRBD1 (6 bases). Germline assignment: CDR1 MNHNS and CDR2 SASEGT. V was clipped by 4 bases and J by 2 bases, with 9 bases between them. The CDR3 runs to 15 residues. The CDR3 protein is CASSVRGTYNSPLHF. In DNA form, the CDR3 reads TGTGCCAGCAGTGTCAGGGGAACCTATAATTCACCCCTCCACTTT.

This clonotype occurred a few times. The CDR3 loop is CASSPGLAEGADEQFF. Written as DNA, the CDR3 is TGTGCCAGCAGCCCGGGACTAGCGGAGGGGGCTGATGAGCAGTTCTTC. The chain uses TRBV7-3 and TRBJ2-1, with 11 positions matching TRBD2. The trim removed 5 bases at V and 8 bases at J, leaving 11 bases unmatched. The CDR3 has 16 residues. Per germline, CDR1 SGHTA and CDR2 FQGTGA.

This clonotype was seen ten or more times. V usage is TRBV29-1 and J usage is TRBJ2-7, with 7 bases matching TRBD1. Germline V gene sequence: CDR1 SQVTM, CDR2 ANQGSEA. CDR3 size: 13 residues. V dropped 0 bases and J dropped 4; count of bases not matched to a gene: 3. CDR3 DNA sequence: TGCAGCGTTGAAGATGGACAGGCATACGAGCAGTACTTC. Translation: CSVEDGQAYEQYF.

This clonotype appeared many times. The J gene is TRBJ2-3, the V gene TRBV14, with D hard to call. CDR1 and CDR2 from the germline V gene are SGHDN and FVKESK. V was clipped by 0 bases and J by 4 bases, with 14 bases between them. The CDR3 length is 16 residues. The CDR3 sequence: CASSQETPAYADTQYF. The CDR3 DNA reads TGTGCCAGCAGCCAAGAAACTCCCGCCTACGCAGATACGCAGTATTTT.

This clonotype was seen many times. The chain joins TRBV5-6 to TRBJ1-5; a possible D gene is TRBD1 (6 bases). This CDR3 region has 13 residues. Germline V gene lookup returns CDR1 SGHDT and CDR2 YYEEEE. V was shortened by 4 bases and J by 6 bases, with 11 bases between the two germline ends. The CDR3 nucleotides are TGTGCCAGCAGCCCCCTGGGGGCTCAGCCCCAGCATTTT. Its translation: CASSPLGAQPQHF.

This clonotype was found many times. This rearrangement joins TRBV7-9 to TRBJ2-7; 8 bases match TRBD2. With 5 bases clipped from V and 3 bases from J, the junction kept 12 bases outside the gene matches. This CDR3 region has 16 residues. CDR1 is SEHNR, CDR2 FQNEAQ, per germline (reference sequence). Here the CDR3 reads CASSPRGRGVNYEQYF. In DNA form, the CDR3 reads TGTGCCAGCAGCCCCCGGGGGCGGGGGGTAAACTACGAGCAGTACTTC.

This clonotype was seen ten or more times. V gene TRBV7-9 combines with J gene TRBJ2-1; 9 bases line up with TRBD2. The V segment lost 3 bases and the J segment 5 bases; nucleotides outside the gene matches: 2. Germline assignment: CDR1 SEHNR and CDR2 FQNEAQ (reference sequence). This CDR3 is 14 amino acids long. The CDR3 sequence: CASSFLAGHNEQFF. The CDR3, as DNA: TGTGCCAGCAGCTTCCTAGCGGGACACAATGAGCAGTTCTTC.

This clonotype was seen ten or more times. This chain links TRBV7-2 with TRBJ2-3; tentatively, D is TRBD1 or TRBD2 (6 bases each). The CDR3 spans 17 residues. Germline V gene data show CDR1 as SGHTA and CDR2 as FQGNSA. Deletions cut 5 bases from V and 2 bases from J, with 20 bases between. This CDR3 is CASSRPWRGHDTDTQYF. CDR3 nucleotides: TGTGCCAGCAGCCGTCCTTGGCGGGGACACGACACAGATACGCAGTATTTT.

This clonotype was recorded many times. The chain carries TRBV6-1 and TRBJ2-3, with D perhaps matching TRBD1 (6 bases). The CDR3 sequence is 16 residues long. V was trimmed by 4 bases and J by 2 bases, leaving 16 bases between them. CDR1 MNHNS and CDR2 SASEGT come from the germline V gene. CDR3 loop: CASSAWAGEYTDTQYF. CDR3 bases: TGTGCCAGCAGTGCGTGGGCAGGGGAATACACAGATACGCAGTATTTT.

This clonotype was counted only a few times. This chain links TRBV7-9 with TRBJ2-1, with 8 positions matching TRBD2. Germline V CDR1 and CDR2: SEHNR, FQNEAQ (reference sequence). The CDR3 length is 15 residues. The J segment lost 7 bases and the V segment lost 5 bases, leaving 10 bases of the junction unmatched. Here the CDR3 DNA reads TGTGCCAGCAGCCGCAGCGGGGGTTTTCGTAATGAGCAGTTCTTC. It yields the protein CASSRSGGFRNEQFF. Complete variable domain (other parts from reference TRBV7-9 and TRBJ2-1): DTGVSQNPRHKITKRGQNVTFRCDPISEHNRLYWYRQTLGQGPEFLTYFQNEAQLEKSRLLSDRFSAERPKGSFSTLEIQRTEQGDSAMYLCASSRSGGFRNEQFFGPGTRLTVL.

This clonotype was picked up a small number of times. The genes are TRBV6-5 and TRBJ2-7, with 7 bases fitting TRBD1. CDR1 is MNHEY and CDR2 is SVGAGI in the germline V gene. This CDR3 contains 15 residues. The V segment lost 0 bases and the J segment 2 bases; nucleotides outside the gene matches: 4. Here the CDR3 DNA reads TGTGCCAGCAGTTACTCGAAGGGACAGACCTACGAGCAGTACTTC. Protein product: CASSYSKGQTYEQYF.

At least ten counts were recorded for this clonotype. The CDR3 reads CASSLLGGSSGNTIYF. CDR3 DNA: TGTGCCAGCAGCCTCCTCGGGGGCTCCTCCGGAAACACCATATATTTT. The chain joins TRBV7-9 to TRBJ1-3; D may be TRBD1 (6 bases). Germline lookup yields CDR1 SEHNR and CDR2 FQNEAQ (reference sequence). This CDR3 has 16 amino acids. The V end lost 5 bases, the J end lost 4 bases, and 18 bases lay between the germline ends.

The CDR3 here is CASSHGLVSWGSYNEQFF. Written as DNA, the CDR3 is TGTGCCAGCAGCCACGGGCTCGTCAGCTGGGGCTCCTACAATGAGCAGTTCTTC. The chain joins TRBV5-6 to TRBJ2-1; D not certain. Germline CDR1 is SGHDT and CDR2 is YYEEEE. V lost 4 bases, J lost 0 bases, and 20 bases lay in between. The CDR3 totals 18 residues.

Many counts were recorded for this clonotype. The CDR3 loop is CASSFGVAGRLQPQHF. The CDR3 nucleotides are TGTGCCAGCAGTTTTGGGGTGGCAGGAAGGCTTCAGCCCCAGCATTTT. The V gene is TRBV27, the J gene TRBJ1-5; D is ambiguous. This CDR3 has 16 residues. Trimming took 3 bases from V and 6 from J, leaving 18 bases between them. The germline V gene encodes CDR1 MNHEY and CDR2 SMNVEV (reference sequence).

The chain links TRBV29-1 to TRBJ2-7; D gene uncertain. Looked up from germline, CDR1 is SQVTM and CDR2 is ANQGSEA. Deletions cut 6 bases from V and 0 bases from J, with 3 bases between. This CDR3 has 10 amino acids. CDR3 protein: CSVNSYEQYF. As DNA, the CDR3 is TGCAGCGTGAACTCCTACGAGCAGTACTTC.

In this sample, this clonotype turned up many times. V is TRBV5-1 and J is TRBJ1-5, with D perhaps TRBD1 (6 bases). Germline CDR1 SGHRS, CDR2 YFSETQ. Trimming left V 5 bases short and J 2 bases short, with 8 bases between. This CDR3 has 13 residues. CDR3 protein: CASSSGGNQPQHF. CDR3 nucleotide sequence: TGCGCCAGCAGTTCAGGGGGCAATCAGCCCCAGCATTTT.

This clonotype was picked up one time. The chain has TRBV6-4 and TRBJ2-7; D gene uncertain. The germline V gene has CDR1 MRHNA and CDR2 SNTAGT. CDR3 length: 12 residues. The germline V and J ends were trimmed by 11 bases and 0 bases, with 11 bases remaining between them. CDR3 sequence reads: CAARTSSYEQYF. The CDR3 nucleotides read TGTGCCGCCCGCACTTCCTCCTACGAGCAGTACTTC.

Many counts were recorded for this clonotype. This chain uses TRBV27 with TRBJ1-5; 8 positions agree with TRBD1. CDR1 is MNHEY, CDR2 SMNVEV, per germline (reference sequence). V shed 4 bases and J 3 bases; nucleotides not matched to a gene: 5. This CDR3 is 15 amino acids long. In nucleotides, the CDR3 is TGTGCCAGCAGTTCGACAGGGGTCTACAATCAGCCCCAGCATTTT. This translates into CASSSTGVYNQPQHF.